These 20 T cell receptor beta chains originate from one sample sequenced in a study of cytomegalovirus exposure and HLA in healthy donors. PCR employed 60 Vbeta and 13 Jbeta primers. Assay: immunoSEQ multiplex PCR; the TCRdb copy retains only in-frame clones and omits some. The sample includes 150,000 to 200,000 clones, approximately 82% of them seen just once. Sequences were obtained from PBMCs. The receptors here all came from a woman younger than 35 in good health and CMV-seropositive.

This clone was seen only a few times. This chain connects TRBV11-2 to TRBJ2-3; the D gene is possibly TRBD2 (5 bases). Germline assignment: CDR1 SGHAT and CDR2 FQNNGV. The length of the CDR3 is 15 residues. V was clipped by 1 base and J by 5 bases, with 13 bases between them. The CDR3 is CASSLGGQAEDTQYF. The CDR3 DNA reads as TGTGCCAGCAGCTTAGGAGGGCAGGCGGAAGATACGCAGTATTTT.

This chain joins TRBV19 and TRBJ1-1, with D perhaps TRBD1 (6 bases). Germline V lookup: CDR1 LNHDA, CDR2 SQIVND (reference sequence). Trimming stripped 6 bases from V and 2 bases from J, with 13 bases between. The CDR3 loop spans 14 amino acids. Here the CDR3 reads CASSETQGNTEAFF. The CDR3 nucleotides read TGTGCCAGTAGCGAGACACAGGGAAACACTGAAGCTTTCTTT.

This chain connects TRBV19 to TRBJ2-2; 13 nucleotides agree with TRBD2. Trimming took 1 base from V and 5 from J; bases not matched to a gene: 7. Germline V lookup: CDR1 LNHDA, CDR2 SQIVND (reference sequence). This CDR3 is built from 18 residues. This CDR3 reads CASSIGPTSGGATGELFF. In DNA form, the CDR3 reads TGTGCCAGTAGTATAGGCCCTACTAGCGGGGGGGCAACCGGGGAGCTGTTTTTT.

The chain uses TRBV5-6 and TRBJ1-1; D may be TRBD1 (5 bases). This CDR3 has 14 amino acids. Germline values: CDR1 SGHDT, CDR2 YYEEEE. V was cut by 0 bases and J by 6 bases, with 12 bases left in between. This CDR3 reads CASSLDWQGAEAFF. In DNA, the CDR3 is TGTGCCAGCAGCTTGGATTGGCAGGGCGCTGAAGCTTTCTTT.

The V gene is TRBV14, the J gene TRBJ2-5, with a weak D call TRBD1 (6 bases). CDR3 size: 16 residues. The germline V gene encodes CDR1 SGHDN and CDR2 FVKESK. V was shortened by 1 base and J by 6 bases, with 18 bases between the two germline ends. CDR3 protein: CASSQGRGQGWQTQYF. CDR3 sequence (DNA): TGTGCCAGCAGCCAAGGTCGTGGGCAGGGGTGGCAGACCCAGTACTTC.

The chain joins TRBV11-1 to TRBJ2-6; unclear D gene. Looked up from germline, CDR1 is SGHAT and CDR2 is FQDESV (reference sequence). The CDR3 has 14 residues. With 5 bases removed from V and 0 bases from J, the gap between germline ends came to 5 bases. This chain's CDR3 is CASSPLSGANVLTF. The CDR3 nucleotides are TGTGCCAGCAGCCCTCTCTCTGGGGCCAACGTCCTGACTTTC.

This clone has a handful of counts. This chain uses TRBV4-2 with TRBJ1-2, with D hard to call. V gave up 0 bases and J gave up 2 bases, with 16 bases separating them. The CDR3 length is 17 residues. The germline gives CDR1 LGHNA, CDR2 YNFKEQ. CDR3 region: CASSQDSSGGTNYGYTF. CDR3 bases: TGTGCCAGCAGCCAAGATTCGAGCGGCGGCACCAACTATGGCTACACCTTC.

The chain has TRBV9 and TRBJ2-3; D unclear. Deletions cut 0 bases from V and 0 bases from J, with 8 bases between. Germline CDR1 and CDR2: SGDLS and YYNGEE. CDR3 size: 15 residues. This CDR3 reads CASSVATRSTDTQYF. CDR3 nucleotide sequence: TGTGCCAGCAGCGTAGCTACCCGGAGCACAGATACGCAGTATTTT.

The chain joins TRBV4-1 to TRBJ1-4, with D possibly being TRBD1 (5 bases). Germline CDR1 MGHRA, CDR2 YSYEKL. The V gene lost 4 bases and the J gene lost 8 bases, with 20 bases spanning the gap. The CDR3 runs 16 residues. In DNA form, the CDR3 reads TGCGCCAGCAGCCGAGGAGTGGGGCCCCGGGGGGAAAAACTGTTTTTT. Its translation: CASSRGVGPRGEKLFF.

This clone was counted only a few times. J is TRBJ2-1 and V is TRBV2; 8 nucleotides match TRBD2. The germline V gene encodes CDR1 SNHLY and CDR2 FYNNEI. The CDR3 runs to 16 residues. The V gene end was trimmed by 5 bases and the J gene end by 6 bases; junction bases not matched to a gene: 12. CDR3 DNA: TGTGCCAGCAGTAAGCCTGGGCGGGGGGCGGTCAATGAGCAGTTCTTC. It yields the protein CASSKPGRGAVNEQFF.

This CDR3 is CATRPGQLFATNEKLFF. CDR3 sequence (DNA): TGTGCCACCCGCCCTGGGCAGCTCTTTGCAACTAATGAAAAACTGTTTTTT. The gene calls are TRBV7-9 and TRBJ1-4; D not resolved. The length of the CDR3 is 17 residues. Looked up from germline, CDR1 is SEHNR and CDR2 is FQNEAQ (reference sequence). V was shortened by 10 bases and J by 0 bases, with 21 bases between the two germline ends.

The chain uses TRBV30 and TRBJ1-1; D is ambiguous. Germline assignment: CDR1 GTSNPN and CDR2 SVGIG (reference sequence). The CDR3 has 13 amino acids. The ends were cut back, 2 bases at V and 3 bases at J, with 10 bases in the middle. The CDR3 bases are TGTGCCTGGAGTAACGGGTTTTACACTGAAGCTTTCTTT. This translates into CAWSNGFYTEAFF.

The gene calls are TRBV6-5 and TRBJ1-3, with no clear D. Germline values: CDR1 MNHEY, CDR2 SVGAGI. Between the trimmed V and J ends, which lost 6 bases and 0 bases, there was a span of 12 bases. The length of the CDR3 is 15 residues. The CDR3 nucleotides read TGTGCCAGCAGCCCCTCCGCGAGCTCTGGAAACACCATATATTTT. Encoded protein: CASSPSASSGNTIYF.

The genes are TRBV19 and TRBJ2-3, with D maybe TRBD2 (6 bases). The germline V and J ends were trimmed by 2 bases and 1 base, with 13 bases remaining between them. Germline V gene lookup returns CDR1 LNHDA and CDR2 SQIVND (reference sequence). The CDR3 runs 16 residues. The CDR3 region is CASSIFRVAGTDTQYF. The DNA for the CDR3 is TGTGCCAGTAGTATATTCCGGGTAGCGGGCACAGATACGCAGTATTTT. The full variable domain, with the rest looked up from reference TRBV19 and TRBJ2-3, is DGGITQSPKYLFRKEGQNVTLSCEQNLNHDAMYWYRQDPGQGLRLIYYSQIVNDFQKGDIAEGYSVSREKKESFPLTVTSAQKNPTAFYLCASSIFRVAGTDTQYFGPGTRLTVL.

Points on this clone: Other DNA sequences in the sample encode the same CDR3. The chain employs TRBV18 and TRBJ2-3; no clear D. Per germline, CDR1 KGHSH and CDR2 LQKENI. The CDR3 runs to 12 residues. V was trimmed by 6 bases and J by 0 bases, leaving 4 bases between them. The CDR3 loop reads CASSPSTDTQYF. DNA of the CDR3: TGTGCCAGCTCCCCTAGCACAGATACGCAGTATTTT.

The chain uses TRBV30 and TRBJ2-1; 7 bases are shared with TRBD2. Looked up from germline, CDR1 is GTSNPN and CDR2 is SVGIG (reference sequence). The CDR3 runs to 17 residues. V was clipped by 4 bases and J by 4 bases; unmatched bases: 16. The CDR3 sequence: CAWTTLSETRGYNEQFF. CDR3 nucleotides: TGTGCCTGGACCACACTGTCAGAAACGCGGGGGTACAATGAGCAGTTCTTC.

The rearrangement links TRBV19 to TRBJ1-5; TRBD1 is a possible D gene (6 bases). V was shortened by 3 bases and J by 5 bases, with 8 bases between the two germline ends. The CDR3 is 13 residues long. CDR1 and CDR2 from the germline V gene are LNHDA and SQIVND (reference sequence). CDR3 residues: CASSMDSDQPQHF. For the CDR3, the DNA is TGTGCCAGTAGTATGGACAGCGATCAGCCCCAGCATTTT.

This clone was observed a handful of times. The J gene is TRBJ2-2, the V gene TRBV6-5; 7 nucleotides match TRBD2. The V and J ends lost 2 bases and 4 bases, in that order; junction bases with no gene match: 7. In germline, CDR1 is MNHEY, CDR2 SVGAGI. The CDR3 length is 16 residues. The CDR3 sequence is CASSYGGGGPTGELFF. CDR3 DNA sequence: TGTGCCAGCAGTTACGGCGGGGGAGGTCCCACCGGGGAGCTGTTTTTT.

The J gene is TRBJ1-5, the V gene TRBV19; D ambiguous. Per germline, CDR1 LNHDA and CDR2 SQIVND (reference sequence). The CDR3 sequence is 15 residues long. The V end was cut by 1 base, the J end by 3 bases, with 10 bases between. The CDR3 sequence: CASSIGRLNNQPQHF. The CDR3 coding sequence is TGTGCCAGTAGTATAGGGCGGCTGAACAATCAGCCCCAGCATTTT.

The chain carries TRBV30 and TRBJ2-3; TRBD2 is a possible D gene (7 bases). V lost 0 bases to trimming and J lost 5 bases, with 12 bases between them. The CDR3 has 14 amino acids. From germline, CDR1 is GTSNPN and CDR2 SVGIG (reference sequence). The CDR3 is CAWSVGGGQDTQYF. CDR3 bases: TGTGCCTGGAGTGTAGGGGGGGGCCAAGATACGCAGTATTTT.